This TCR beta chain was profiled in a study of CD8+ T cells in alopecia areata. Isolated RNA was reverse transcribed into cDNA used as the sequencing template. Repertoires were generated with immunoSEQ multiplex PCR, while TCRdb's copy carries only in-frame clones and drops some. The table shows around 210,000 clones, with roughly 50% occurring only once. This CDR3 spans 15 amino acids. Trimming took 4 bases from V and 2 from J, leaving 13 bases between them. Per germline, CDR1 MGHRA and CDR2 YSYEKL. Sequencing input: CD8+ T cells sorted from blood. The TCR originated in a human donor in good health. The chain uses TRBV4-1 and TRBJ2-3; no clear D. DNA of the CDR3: TGCGCCAGCAGCCGGGCACCCCTTCACACAGATACGCAGTATTTT. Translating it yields CASSRAPLHTDTQYF.